The 29 T cell receptor beta chains in this list originate from one sample, sequenced in a study of spatial heterogeneity in lung cancer. No antigen is known for these receptors. The study's findings and limits: Counts that tracked tumor mutation counts were those of expanded intratumoral alpha and beta TCRs.

TCRdb re-derived calls from the 5' RACE reads in MiXCR, one entry per CDR3 protein. Altogether some 11,000 distinct CDR3 sequences are present, 4.5% to 5.5% being singletons, with the ten largest covering 9.5% to 15%. Time point in this sample: sample taken at primary tumor resection. This specimen was lung tumor tissue, taken at surgery. The receptors originated from a male donor with early-stage non-small cell lung cancer.

The chain combines TRBV7-9 with TRBJ2-1; 9 nucleotides line up with TRBD2. From germline, CDR1 is SEHNR and CDR2 FQNEAQ (reference sequence). V lost 6 bases, J lost 2 bases, and 5 bases stayed unmatched. The CDR3 loop spans 15 amino acids. The CDR3 DNA is TGTGCCAGCAGTCAGGGACTAGCTACCTACAATGAGCAGTTCTTC. Translating it yields CASSQGLATYNEQFF.

This clonotype came up many times. The rearrangement links TRBV27 to TRBJ1-6; 7 bases match TRBD1. From germline, CDR1 is MNHEY and CDR2 SMNVEV (reference sequence). V shed 3 bases and J 8 bases; nucleotides not matched to a gene: 10. This CDR3 comprises 16 residues. The CDR3 bases are TGTGCCAGCAGTTTGTTGAGAGGGGGCTTGGATTCACCCCTCCACTTT. Residues: CASSLLRGGLDSPLHF.

This clonotype was found many times. The chain joins TRBV29-1 to TRBJ2-4; 7 bases match TRBD1. After removal of 3 bases from V and 3 bases from J, the junction contained 2 bases not matched to a gene. Per the germline V gene, CDR1 is SQVTM and CDR2 is ANQGSEA. The CDR3 sequence is 13 residues long. The CDR3 DNA sequence: TGCAGCGTTGAGGGGACAGTCAAAAACATTCAGTACTTC. Translated: CSVEGTVKNIQYF.

The rearrangement joins TRBV5-1 to TRBJ2-7; D possibly corresponds to TRBD1 (5 bases). The germline V gene encodes CDR1 SGHRS and CDR2 YFSETQ. This CDR3 has 15 amino acids. V was pared by 5 bases and J by 3 bases, with 18 bases between. The CDR3, as DNA: TGCGCCAGCAGTCCCAACCAGGGCCCTATCTACGAGCAGTACTTC. Translating it yields CASSPNQGPIYEQYF.

This clonotype was counted many times. The CDR3 spells CASSESPMGQPYEQYF. In nucleotides, the CDR3 is TGTGCCAGCAGTGAATCCCCCATGGGGCAGCCCTACGAGCAGTACTTC. V and J are TRBV25-1 and TRBJ2-7, with a tentative D call TRBD1 (5 bases). Germline-derived CDR1 and CDR2 are MGHDK and SYGVNS. The CDR3 covers 16 residues. V gave up 1 base and J gave up 2 bases, with 15 bases separating them.

The chain has TRBV7-6 and TRBJ1-1; 11 bases agree with TRBD1. V lost 5 bases to trimming and J lost 5 bases; unmatched junction nucleotides: 7. Germline CDR1 reads SGHVS; CDR2 reads FNYEAQ. CDR3 size: 15 residues. The CDR3 reads CASSAAGTGGTEAFF. The CDR3 nucleotides are TGTGCCAGCAGCGCGGCCGGGACAGGGGGTACTGAAGCTTTCTTT.

This clonotype was detected many times. The CDR3 coding sequence is TGCAGCGTGAGGGGCCCCGGCGACACTGAAGCTTTCTTT. Its protein is CSVRGPGDTEAFF. The chain couples TRBV29-1 to TRBJ1-1, with D maybe TRBD1 (5 bases). CDR1 and CDR2 from the germline V gene are SQVTM and ANQGSEA. The CDR3 runs to 13 residues. Trimming took off 6 bases at V and 3 bases at J, with 14 bases between the two ends.

Many counts were recorded for this clonotype. The rearrangement links TRBV24-1 to TRBJ1-2; D is possibly TRBD1 (5 bases). Trimming took off 4 bases at V and 2 bases at J, with 7 bases between the two ends. Looked up from germline, CDR1 is KGHDR and CDR2 is SFDVKD. There are 13 residues in the CDR3. The DNA for the CDR3 is TGTGCCACCAGTGAAGACAGCAACTATGGCTACACCTTC. Amino acids: CATSEDSNYGYTF.

As DNA, the CDR3 is TGTGCCAGCAGCCTGTCACAGAGCTCCTACGAGCAGTACTTC. This gives the protein CASSLSQSSYEQYF. V and J are TRBV7-2 and TRBJ2-7, with unresolved D. The CDR3 is made up of 14 amino acids. Germline-derived CDR1 and CDR2 are SGHTA and FQGNSA. With 5 bases removed from V and 0 bases from J, the gap between germline ends came to 11 bases.

CDR3 nucleotides: TGTGCCAGCAGCTTTCAGGTGGGAGGCACTGAAGCTTTCTTT. Its translation: CASSFQVGGTEAFF. The J gene is TRBJ1-1, the V gene TRBV7-2; D unresolved. This CDR3 has 14 residues. V dropped 3 bases and J dropped 4 bases, with 12 bases sitting between them. CDR1 SGHTA and CDR2 FQGNSA come from the germline V gene.

This clonotype came up many times. J is TRBJ1-2 and V is TRBV14; TRBD1 might be the D (6 bases). The CDR3 runs to 16 residues. The V end lost 4 bases, the J end lost 4 bases, and 19 bases lay between the germline ends. CDR1 and CDR2 from the germline V gene are SGHDN and FVKESK. The CDR3 DNA reads TGTGCCAGCAGCCCTTTCCACTCAACAGGGACCTATGGCTACACCTTC. Its protein is CASSPFHSTGTYGYTF.

This clonotype was seen many times. The chain links TRBV20-1 to TRBJ2-4; 11 bases match TRBD2. V shed 0 bases, J shed 0 bases, and the junction held 7 bases outside the gene matches. The CDR3 covers 18 residues. Germline V gene lookup returns CDR1 DFQATT and CDR2 SNEGSKA (reference sequence). The CDR3 sequence: CSARDPHGLAGAKNIQYF. Here the CDR3 DNA reads TGCAGTGCTAGAGATCCCCACGGACTAGCGGGAGCCAAAAACATTCAGTACTTC.

By frequency in the sample, this clonotype is large. This sequence joins TRBV20-1 and TRBJ2-7; D is possibly TRBD1 (6 bases). CDR1 and CDR2 from the germline V gene are DFQATT and SNEGSKA (reference sequence). Deletions cut 0 bases from V and 0 bases from J, with 12 bases between. The CDR3 sequence is 15 residues long. This CDR3 reads CSARDNDRLSYEQYF. In DNA, the CDR3 is TGCAGTGCTAGAGATAATGACAGGCTCTCCTACGAGCAGTACTTC.

This clonotype has ten or more counts. The chain is built from TRBV12-3 or TRBV12-4 and TRBJ1-2; 7 bases are a match to TRBD1. V was clipped by 5 bases and J by 7 bases; unmatched bases: 13. This CDR3 contains 15 residues. The CDR3 sequence is CASSPQGQLSSGYTF. The DNA for the CDR3 is TGTGCCAGCAGTCCGCAGGGACAGTTAAGCAGTGGCTACACCTTC.

J is TRBJ1-5 and V is TRBV6-6, with D unclear. Germline assignment: CDR1 MNHNY and CDR2 SVGAGI (reference sequence). This CDR3 spans 13 amino acids. V was shortened by 4 bases and J by 7 bases, with 11 bases between the two germline ends. The CDR3 protein is CASSFETRQPQHF. In DNA, the CDR3 is TGTGCCAGCAGTTTTGAGACACGGCAGCCCCAGCATTTT.

In this sample, this clonotype turned up a few times. The chain joins TRBV7-2 to TRBJ1-3; D call uncertain. The CDR3 consists of 14 residues. The V gene lost 5 bases and the J gene lost 0 bases, with 8 bases spanning the gap. Germline V gene lookup returns CDR1 SGHTA and CDR2 FQGNSA. CDR3 DNA: TGTGCCAGCAGCAACGGAATCTCTGGAAACACCATATATTTT. Translating it yields CASSNGISGNTIYF.

This clonotype has a count of ten or more. CDR3 sequence (DNA): TGCAGTGCCCGGGAGGGCCAGGGGAAGAAAGAGACCCAGTACTTC. Translating gives CSAREGQGKKETQYF. The genes are TRBV20-1 and TRBJ2-5; 8 bases match TRBD2. Germline CDR1 and CDR2: DFQATT and SNEGSKA (reference sequence). V lost 6 bases, J lost 3 bases, and 12 bases stayed unmatched. CDR3 length equals 15 residues.

The chain carries TRBV5-1 and TRBJ2-5; 7 bases fit TRBD2. Germline V lookup: CDR1 SGHRS, CDR2 YFSETQ. The CDR3 runs 14 residues. V shed 4 bases and J 2 bases; nucleotides not matched to a gene: 5. CDR3 in amino acids: CASSAGVNQETQYF. The CDR3 DNA follows: TGCGCCAGCAGCGCGGGGGTGAATCAAGAGACCCAGTACTTC. The full variable domain, in which reference TRBV5-1 and TRBJ2-5 provide the parts outside the CDR3, is KAGVTQTPRYLIKTRGQQVTLSCSPISGHRSVSWYQQTPGQGLQFLFEYFSETQRNKGNFPGRFSGRQFSNSRSEMNVSTLELGDSALYLCASSAGVNQETQYFGPGTRLLVL.

This clonotype showed up just a few times. V is TRBV4-1 and J is TRBJ1-6; D remains ambiguous. Germline values: CDR1 MGHRA, CDR2 YSYEKL. The CDR3 totals 16 residues. V was clipped by 1 base and J by 7 bases, with 14 bases between them. In DNA, the CDR3 is TGCGCCAGCAGCCAAGCCCCTGGGTTTGAGAATTCACCCCTCCACTTT. It yields the protein CASSQAPGFENSPLHF.

This clonotype showed up just a few times. V usage is TRBV6-6 and J usage is TRBJ1-3, with D hard to call. The CDR3 is 15 residues long. V was clipped by 0 bases and J by 0 bases, with 6 bases between them. CDR1 and CDR2 from the germline V gene are MNHNY and SVGAGI (reference sequence). CDR3 DNA sequence: TGTGCCAGCAGTTACTCGCAATACTCTGGAAACACCATATATTTT. It codes for CASSYSQYSGNTIYF.

There are many counts of this clonotype. This chain links TRBV11-2 with TRBJ2-3; a weak D match, TRBD2 (6 bases). V gave up 4 bases and J gave up 5 bases, with 19 bases separating them. CDR3 length: 16 amino acids. Germline CDR1 is SGHAT and CDR2 is FQNNGV. The CDR3 protein is CASSSSIGGYGDTQYF. The CDR3 nucleotides read TGTGCCAGCAGCTCATCGATTGGGGGGTATGGAGATACGCAGTATTTT. The variable domain in full, completed from reference TRBV11-2 and TRBJ2-3, reads EAGVAQSPRYKIIEKRQSVAFWCNPISGHATLYWYQQILGQGPKLLIQFQNNGVVDDSQLPKDRFSAERLKGVDSTLKIQPAKLEDSAVYLCASSSSIGGYGDTQYFGPGTRLTVL.

This clonotype was seen many times. CDR3 residues: CSVIRDNLSYEQYF. The CDR3 nucleotides read TGCAGCGTGATCCGGGACAACCTCTCCTACGAGCAGTACTTC. J is TRBJ2-7 and V is TRBV29-1; possible D gene TRBD1, 6 bases. V dropped 6 bases and J dropped 0 bases, with 15 bases sitting between them. This CDR3 region has 14 residues. Germline V gene sequence: CDR1 SQVTM, CDR2 ANQGSEA.

This clonotype showed up many times. In DNA form, the CDR3 reads TGTGCCAGCAGCCCAAAACGACTAGTACCAGATACGCAGTATTTT. It specifies CASSPKRLVPDTQYF. The chain uses TRBV5-4 and TRBJ2-3; the D gene is possibly TRBD2 (6 bases). Germline assignment: CDR1 SGHNT and CDR2 YYREEE (reference sequence). The V gene lost 4 bases and the J gene lost 4 bases, with 16 bases spanning the gap. This CDR3 is built from 15 residues.

This clonotype appeared many times. This chain joins TRBV9 and TRBJ2-3; 11 bases are shared with TRBD1. The CDR3 contains 16 residues. Trimming removed 0 bases from V and 4 bases from J; junction bases left unmatched: 4. The V gene's germline CDR1 is SGDLS and CDR2 YYNGEE. For the CDR3, the DNA is TGTGCCAGCAGCGTAGCCCCGGGACAGGGGGCAGATACGCAGTATTTT. Translated: CASSVAPGQGADTQYF.

The rearrangement joins TRBV20-1 to TRBJ1-4; 7 bases map to TRBD1. The CDR3 runs to 13 residues. V was clipped by 6 bases and J by 4 bases; unmatched bases: 5. CDR1 and CDR2 (germline): DFQATT, SNEGSKA (reference sequence). The chain's CDR3 is CSASRDSNEKLFF. The CDR3 bases are TGCAGTGCGTCGCGGGACAGTAATGAAAAACTGTTTTTT.

This clonotype was seen at least ten times. A read error may produce the germline difference seen at one junction end. The rearrangement joins TRBV6-2 or TRBV6-3 to TRBJ1-1, with D perhaps TRBD1 (5 bases). This CDR3 comprises 12 residues. CDR1 MNHEY and CDR2 SVGEGT come from the germline V gene. CDR3 coding DNA: TGTGCCAGCAGCCCCCTGGGGGGTGAAACTTTCTTT. Amino acids: CASSPLGGETFF.

This clonotype came up many times. This rearrangement joins TRBV3-1 to TRBJ1-1, with D possibly matching TRBD1 (6 bases). The CDR3 consists of 13 residues. Trimming cost V 0 bases and J 8 bases, with 10 bases left between them. Germline lookup yields CDR1 LGHDT and CDR2 YNNKEL (reference sequence). CDR3 in DNA: TGTGCCAGCAGCCAAGAGTATACAGGGGAAGCTTTCTTT. Protein: CASSQEYTGEAFF.

This clonotype was observed at least ten times. V is TRBV30 and J is TRBJ1-2; D not certain. This CDR3 is 13 amino acids long. Germline CDR1 GTSNPN, CDR2 SVGIG (reference sequence). Trimming cost V 0 bases and J 0 bases, with 5 bases left between them. The DNA of the CDR3 is TGTGCCTGGAGTGTAACAGCTAACTATGGCTACACCTTC. This gives the protein CAWSVTANYGYTF. Combining the CDR3 with reference TRBV30 and TRBJ1-2 gives the whole variable domain SQTIHQWPATLVQPVGSPLSLECTVEGTSNPNLYWYRQAAGRGLQLLFYSVGIGQISSEVPQNLSASRPQDRQFILSSKKLLLSDSGFYLCAWSVTANYGYTFGSGTRLTVV.

This chain connects TRBV7-2 to TRBJ2-2; 9 bases line up with TRBD1. CDR1 is SGHTA and CDR2 is FQGNSA in the germline V gene. CDR3 length: 17 amino acids. Unmatched junction bases numbered 10, after V lost 1 base and J lost 7 bases. This CDR3 reads CASSLVLGQGLVGELFF. The CDR3 DNA reads as TGTGCCAGCAGCTTAGTCCTCGGACAGGGGTTGGTCGGGGAGCTGTTTTTT.